Each of the 31 T cell receptor beta chains below was sequenced from the same sample in a study of blood T cell repertoires in COVID-19 (TCRdb year 2020). Library construction relied on the immunoSEQ multiplex PCR assay. The table comes from immuneACCESS by way of TCRdb, which keeps in-frame sequences with V and J called. Part of the clones is missing from these tables; in studies checked, under half for an unresolved V gene and the rest for unknown reasons. In all, the sample holds over 250,000 clones, and approximately 86% of those were seen once. The top ten hold around 0.92% of the sample. The sequenced material came from PBMCs or T cells enriched from blood (not recorded which). The receptor source for this set is a woman in her twenties or thirties who had recovered from COVID-19.

This chain connects TRBV29-1 to TRBJ2-6; a possible D gene is TRBD2 (5 bases). Germline assignment: CDR1 SQVTM and CDR2 ANQGSEA. The CDR3 is 14 amino acids. The V gene lost 4 bases and the J gene lost 4 bases, with 11 bases spanning the gap. CDR3 region: CSVVEGNGANVLTF. The CDR3 DNA follows: TGCAGCGTTGTTGAGGGAAACGGGGCCAACGTCCTGACTTTC.

This chain joins TRBV28 and TRBJ1-4, with D perhaps TRBD1 (5 bases). Trimming shortened V by 3 bases and J by 12 bases, and 8 bases separated the two germline ends. CDR1 is MDHEN, CDR2 SYDVKM, per germline. This CDR3 contains 11 residues. In DNA form, the CDR3 reads TGTGCCAGCAGTTTGGGGCTCGAACTGTTTTTT. Encoded protein: CASSLGLELFF.

The rearrangement links TRBV7-9 to TRBJ1-1; the match to TRBD1 covers 7 bases. After removal of 2 bases from V and 0 bases from J, the junction contained 3 bases not matched to a gene. The CDR3 covers 15 residues. Germline values: CDR1 SEHNR, CDR2 FQNEAQ (reference sequence). CDR3 loop: CASSLTGVVNTEAFF. As DNA, the CDR3 is TGTGCCAGCAGCTTAACAGGGGTCGTGAACACTGAAGCTTTCTTT.

This chain uses TRBV2 with TRBJ1-1; D gene unclear. V was shortened by 10 bases and J by 8 bases, with 8 bases between the two germline ends. The CDR3 is 9 amino acids. Looked up from germline, CDR1 is SNHLY and CDR2 is FYNNEI. CDR3 nucleotides: TGTGCCACTAGCCCCGAAGCTTTCTTT. It encodes CATSPEAFF.

The chain employs TRBV7-2 and TRBJ1-6; no clear D gene. V was clipped by 3 bases and J by 10 bases, with 13 bases between them. CDR1 and CDR2 (germline): SGHTA, FQGNSA. This CDR3 is 14 amino acids long. The CDR3 DNA sequence: TGTGCCAGCAGCTTTCGGAGGGAAGGGTCACCCCTCCACTTT. It yields the protein CASSFRREGSPLHF.

CDR3 DNA: TGTGCCAGCAGCCTACGACTAGCGGGAGTCGGCACAGATACGCAGTATTTT. Residues: CASSLRLAGVGTDTQYF. The chain recombines TRBV11-2 with TRBJ2-3; 12 bases map to TRBD2. The CDR3 is 17 amino acids. Looked up from germline, CDR1 is SGHAT and CDR2 is FQNNGV. J gave up 1 base and V 5 bases, and 7 bases lay outside the gene matches.

The chain combines TRBV5-1 with TRBJ1-6; D is undetermined. There are 14 residues in the CDR3. Trimming left V 0 bases short and J 11 bases short, with 12 bases between. Germline V gene data show CDR1 as SGHRS and CDR2 as YFSETQ. CDR3 sequence (DNA): TGCGCCAGCAGCTTGGTCGAGCCCCCTGCACCCCTCCACTTT. Amino acid sequence: CASSLVEPPAPLHF.

V usage is TRBV5-5 and J usage is TRBJ1-1, with D uncertain. The CDR3 loop spans 13 amino acids. Trimming took 3 bases from V and 1 from J, leaving 7 bases between them. The germline V gene has CDR1 SGHKS and CDR2 YYEKEE (reference sequence). In nucleotides, the CDR3 is TGTGCCAGCAGCTGGGCCGGGAACACTGAAGCTTTCTTT. Its translation is CASSWAGNTEAFF.

V and J are TRBV28 and TRBJ2-7; TRBD2 matches 11 bases. The CDR3 contains 15 residues. Germline V lookup: CDR1 MDHEN, CDR2 SYDVKM. With V trimmed by 5 bases and J by 5 bases, 8 bases remained unmatched. The CDR3 is CASSTLAGGWDEQYF. The CDR3 bases are TGTGCCAGCAGTACCCTAGCGGGAGGATGGGACGAGCAGTACTTC. Using reference TRBV28 and TRBJ2-7 for the parts outside the CDR3, the full variable domain is DVKVTQSSRYLVKRTGEKVFLECVQDMDHENMFWYRQDPGLGLRLIYFSYDVKMKEKGDIPEGYSVSREKKERFSLILESASTNQTSMYLCASSTLAGGWDEQYFGPGTRLTVT.

The DNA for the CDR3 is TGTGCCAGCGCCCAGGGCTCTCAGCCCCAGCATTTT. Translating it yields CASAQGSQPQHF. The chain uses TRBV28 and TRBJ1-5, with D tentatively TRBD1 (5 bases). Germline CDR1 MDHEN, CDR2 SYDVKM. V was shortened by 8 bases and J by 6 bases, with 11 bases between the two germline ends. The CDR3 runs 12 residues. Supplemented by reference TRBV28 and TRBJ1-5, the full variable domain reads DVKVTQSSRYLVKRTGEKVFLECVQDMDHENMFWYRQDPGLGLRLIYFSYDVKMKEKGDIPEGYSVSREKKERFSLILESASTNQTSMYLCASAQGSQPQHFGDGTRLSIL.

V usage is TRBV9 and J usage is TRBJ2-2; 8 bases line up with TRBD2. J gave up 0 bases and V 10 bases, and 8 bases lay outside the gene matches. Germline V gene data show CDR1 as SGDLS and CDR2 as YYNGEE. The length of the CDR3 is 15 residues. The CDR3 sequence is CAAAGEPTNTGELFF. CDR3 sequence (DNA): TGTGCCGCAGCGGGAGAGCCGACGAACACCGGGGAGCTGTTTTTT.

This clone has only a few counts. Other DNA sequences in this specimen translate into the identical CDR3. The chain recombines TRBV7-8 with TRBJ1-5; D uncertain. This CDR3 is 13 amino acids long. Germline CDR1 and CDR2: SGHVS and FQNEAQ. The germline V and J ends were trimmed by 1 base and 6 bases, with 7 bases remaining between them. The CDR3 bases are TGTGCCAGCAGCTTAGAAGAGGGTCAGCCCCAGCATTTT. Amino acid sequence: CASSLEEGQPQHF.

The chain uses TRBV23-1 and TRBJ2-3; 7 bases align to TRBD2. TRBV23-1 is given ORF status, its function remaining uncertain. The CDR3 loop spans 13 amino acids. Trimming removed 7 bases from V and 6 bases from J; junction bases left unmatched: 7. The CDR3 here is CASIGRGGDTQYF. In nucleotides, the CDR3 is TGCGCCAGCATAGGGAGGGGAGGGGATACGCAGTATTTT.

The genes are TRBV7-2 and TRBJ1-2; D is possibly TRBD1 (6 bases). This CDR3 has 14 residues. V was trimmed by 5 bases and J by 4 bases, leaving 14 bases between them. Germline CDR1 is SGHTA and CDR2 is FQGNSA. DNA for the CDR3: TGTGCCAGCAGCCGTTTAATAGGGGGCTATGGCTACACCTTC. It is translated as CASSRLIGGYGYTF.

This rearrangement joins TRBV10-2 to TRBJ2-1; 8 nucleotides align to TRBD2. Unmatched junction bases numbered 6, after V lost 4 bases and J lost 4 bases. The CDR3 covers 15 residues. Per the germline V gene, CDR1 is WSHSY and CDR2 is SAAADI. The CDR3 nucleotides read TGCGCCAGCAGTGTGGGAGCGGGAGCTTACAATGAGCAGTTCTTC. It encodes CASSVGAGAYNEQFF.

This chain connects TRBV19 to TRBJ1-6, with no clear D. V lost 5 bases and J lost 0, with 17 bases in between. CDR1 is LNHDA, CDR2 SQIVND, per germline (reference sequence). The CDR3 has 18 amino acids. The CDR3 DNA reads TGTGCCAGTAGTTTATGGAACAGCGGAGCCTCCTATAATTCACCCCTCCACTTT. Translation: CASSLWNSGASYNSPLHF.

The sample holds one count of this clone. J is TRBJ1-1 and V is TRBV2, with 10 positions matching TRBD1. V lost 10 bases, J lost 4 bases, and 15 bases stayed unmatched. CDR3 length: 16 amino acids. Germline V CDR1 and CDR2: SNHLY, FYNNEI. The DNA of the CDR3 is TGTGCCACCGGAGTCCCGGGACAGGGGACGGTCACTGAAGCTTTCTTT. Translation: CATGVPGQGTVTEAFF.

The DNA of the CDR3 is TGTGCCAGCAGCTTAGTTCCCGGGACAGGGGATCAGCCCCAGCATTTT. Translating it yields CASSLVPGTGDQPQHF. The chain carries TRBV7-2 and TRBJ1-5; 10 bases agree with TRBD1. The CDR3 covers 16 residues. Germline-derived CDR1 and CDR2 are SGHTA and FQGNSA. The J segment lost 5 bases and the V segment lost 1 base, leaving 5 bases of the junction unmatched.

The genes are TRBV12-5 and TRBJ1-5, with D uncertain. The CDR3 loop spans 17 amino acids. Per germline, CDR1 LGHNT and CDR2 FRNRAP. Trimming took 7 bases from V and 1 from J, leaving 20 bases between them. The CDR3 region is CASASLRTGSSNQPQHF. CDR3 nucleotides: TGTGCTAGTGCTTCTTTGCGAACTGGTAGCAGCAATCAGCCCCAGCATTTT.

J is TRBJ2-7 and V is TRBV7-3; TRBD1 matches at 7 bases. Germline lookup yields CDR1 SGHTA and CDR2 FQGTGA. This CDR3 is built from 15 residues. J lost 3 bases, V lost 5 bases, and 10 bases had no gene match. CDR3 residues: CASSRTGAPLYEQYF. The CDR3 coding sequence is TGTGCCAGCAGCCGAACAGGGGCCCCCCTCTACGAGCAGTACTTC.

This chain connects TRBV28 to TRBJ1-4, with unresolved D. V shed 5 bases and J shed 7 bases, with 20 bases lying between them. Germline V CDR1 and CDR2: MDHEN, SYDVKM. The CDR3 extends over 16 amino acids. CDR3 protein: CASSLWRVFGGEKLFF. In DNA form, the CDR3 reads TGTGCCAGCAGTCTTTGGCGGGTATTCGGTGGTGAAAAACTGTTTTTT. Full variable domain (outside the CDR3, taken from reference TRBV28 and TRBJ1-4): DVKVTQSSRYLVKRTGEKVFLECVQDMDHENMFWYRQDPGLGLRLIYFSYDVKMKEKGDIPEGYSVSREKKERFSLILESASTNQTSMYLCASSLWRVFGGEKLFFGSGTQLSVL.

The V and J genes are TRBV27 and TRBJ2-1; D is possibly TRBD2 (5 bases). Trimming removed 5 bases from V and 2 bases from J, with 19 bases in between. Germline loops: CDR1 MNHEY, CDR2 SMNVEV (reference sequence). This CDR3 contains 17 residues. CDR3 protein: CASSTIHGGPTYNEQFF. CDR3 nucleotide sequence: TGTGCCAGCAGTACGATCCACGGCGGGCCGACCTACAATGAGCAGTTCTTC.

The rearrangement joins TRBV6-5 to TRBJ2-2; 8 bases match TRBD1. The V and J ends lost 8 bases and 3 bases, in that order; junction bases with no gene match: 8. There are 15 residues in the CDR3. The germline V gene has CDR1 MNHEY and CDR2 SVGAGI. The CDR3 DNA reads TGTGCCAGCCCCAGGACAGGGACTGACACCGGGGAGCTGTTTTTT. Its translation is CASPRTGTDTGELFF.

The rearrangement links TRBV7-8 to TRBJ1-5; 7 bases align to TRBD1. The CDR3 totals 14 residues. V lost 5 bases to trimming and J lost 2 bases; unmatched junction nucleotides: 3. Germline assignment: CDR1 SGHVS and CDR2 FQNEAQ. This CDR3 reads CASSHRGGNQPQHF. In DNA form, the CDR3 reads TGTGCCAGCAGCCACAGGGGCGGCAATCAGCCCCAGCATTTT. Drawing the rest from reference TRBV7-8 and TRBJ1-5, the complete variable domain is GAGVSQSPRYKVAKRGQDVALRCDPISGHVSLFWYQQALGQGPEFLTYFQNEAQLDKSGLPSDRFFAERPEGSVSTLKIQRTQQEDSAVYLCASSHRGGNQPQHFGDGTRLSIL.

This sequence joins TRBV7-2 and TRBJ2-7, with 8 positions matching TRBD1. Germline trimming cut 2 bases from V and 6 bases from J; bases unmatched to any gene: 9. This CDR3 is built from 15 residues. Germline CDR1 is SGHTA and CDR2 is FQGNSA. CDR3 residues: CASSLSPDRAREQYF. CDR3 nucleotide sequence: TGTGCCAGCAGCTTATCCCCGGACAGGGCACGCGAGCAGTACTTC.

CDR3 bases: TGCGCCAGCAAAAGACAGGGGAATAACTATGGCTACACCTTC. This sequence encodes CASKRQGNNYGYTF. The genes are TRBV10-1 and TRBJ1-2; TRBD1 matches 8 bases. V lost 7 bases to trimming and J lost 1 base; unmatched junction nucleotides: 5. Germline values: CDR1 WNHNN, CDR2 SYGVQD (reference sequence). This CDR3 has 14 amino acids.

The chain couples TRBV5-1 to TRBJ2-3; D gene unclear. Germline V gives CDR1 SGHRS, CDR2 YFSETQ. The CDR3 is 15 residues long. V was cut by 0 bases and J by 3 bases, with 11 bases left in between. In DNA form, the CDR3 reads TGCGCCAGCAGCTTGGGTCTCGCACAAACAGATACGCAGTATTTT. It is translated as CASSLGLAQTDTQYF. The full variable domain, in which reference TRBV5-1 and TRBJ2-3 provide the parts outside the CDR3, is KAGVTQTPRYLIKTRGQQVTLSCSPISGHRSVSWYQQTPGQGLQFLFEYFSETQRNKGNFPGRFSGRQFSNSRSEMNVSTLELGDSALYLCASSLGLAQTDTQYFGPGTRLTVL.

This rearrangement joins TRBV28 to TRBJ2-6; D gene ambiguous. The germline CDR1 and CDR2 sequences are MDHEN and SYDVKM. Trimming removed 3 bases at V and 2 bases at J, with 8 bases between. This CDR3 is built from 15 residues. The CDR3 protein is CASSFPLPGANVLTF. The CDR3 region has the DNA TGTGCCAGCAGTTTCCCCCTCCCTGGGGCCAACGTCCTGACTTTC.

Regarding this clone: One junction end disagrees with the germline gene, perhaps due to a read error. J is TRBJ1-2 and V is TRBV12-3 or TRBV12-4; perhaps TRBD1 as D (6 bases). The CDR3 contains 9 residues. In DNA, the CDR3 is TGTGCCAGCAGTCCGGGACATTCCTTC. It specifies CASSPGHSF.

J is TRBJ2-2 and V is TRBV19, with 7 nucleotides matching TRBD1. Germline V lookup: CDR1 LNHDA, CDR2 SQIVND (reference sequence). V shed 5 bases and J 8 bases; nucleotides not matched to a gene: 5. The CDR3 is 13 residues long. CDR3 in amino acids: CASSHRGAGELFF. The DNA for the CDR3 is TGTGCCAGTAGTCACAGGGGTGCGGGGGAGCTGTTTTTT.

This clone appeared many times. The sample holds other DNA sequences that translate to the same CDR3. The chain uses TRBV2 and TRBJ1-2, with unresolved D. Germline CDR1 is SNHLY and CDR2 is FYNNEI. This CDR3 is built from 13 residues. V was cut by 6 bases and J by 1 base, with 9 bases left in between. CDR3 loop: CASSSDINYGYTF. The CDR3 nucleotides are TGTGCCAGCAGCAGTGATATTAACTATGGCTACACCTTC.